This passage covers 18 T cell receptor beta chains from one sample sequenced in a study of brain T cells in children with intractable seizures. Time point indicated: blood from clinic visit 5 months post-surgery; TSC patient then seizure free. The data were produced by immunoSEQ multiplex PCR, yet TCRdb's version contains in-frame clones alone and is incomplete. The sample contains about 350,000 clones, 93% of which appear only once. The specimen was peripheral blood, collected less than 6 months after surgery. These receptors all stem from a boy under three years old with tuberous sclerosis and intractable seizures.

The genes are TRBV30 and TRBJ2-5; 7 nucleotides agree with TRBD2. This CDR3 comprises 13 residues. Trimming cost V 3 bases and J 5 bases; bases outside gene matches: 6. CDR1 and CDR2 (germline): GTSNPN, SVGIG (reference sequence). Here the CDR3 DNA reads TGTGCCTGGAGCTGGACTAGTAGCGAGACCCAGTACTTC. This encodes CAWSWTSSETQYF. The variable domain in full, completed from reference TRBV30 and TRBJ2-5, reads SQTIHQWPATLVQPVGSPLSLECTVEGTSNPNLYWYRQAAGRGLQLLFYSVGIGQISSEVPQNLSASRPQDRQFILSSKKLLLSDSGFYLCAWSWTSSETQYFGPGTRLLVL.

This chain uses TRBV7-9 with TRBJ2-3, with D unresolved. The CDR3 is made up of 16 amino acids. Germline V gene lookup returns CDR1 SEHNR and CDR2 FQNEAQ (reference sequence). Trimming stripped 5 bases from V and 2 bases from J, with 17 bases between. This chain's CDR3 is CASSTQHETVTDTQYF. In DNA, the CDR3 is TGTGCCAGCAGCACTCAACACGAGACGGTCACAGATACGCAGTATTTT.

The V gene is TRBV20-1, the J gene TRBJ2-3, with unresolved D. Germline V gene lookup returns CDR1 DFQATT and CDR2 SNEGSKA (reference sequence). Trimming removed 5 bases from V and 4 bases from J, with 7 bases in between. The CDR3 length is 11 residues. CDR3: CSAARADTQYF. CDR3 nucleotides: TGCAGTGCTGCTAGAGCAGATACGCAGTATTTT.

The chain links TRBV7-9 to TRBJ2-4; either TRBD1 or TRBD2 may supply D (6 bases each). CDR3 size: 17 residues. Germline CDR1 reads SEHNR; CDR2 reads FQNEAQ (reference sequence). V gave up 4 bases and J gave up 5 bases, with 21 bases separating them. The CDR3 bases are TGTGCCAGCAGCTGGGATATGGGGGGCCTTACTCAAAACATTCAGTACTTC. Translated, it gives CASSWDMGGLTQNIQYF.

CDR3 region: CASSFTSSSSYNEQFF. CDR3 DNA: TGTGCCAGCAGCTTCACTAGCTCCAGCTCCTACAATGAGCAGTTCTTC. The chain has TRBV5-6 and TRBJ2-1; tentative D call: TRBD2 (6 bases). Trimming shortened V by 2 bases and J by 0 bases, and 12 bases separated the two germline ends. This CDR3 is 16 amino acids long. The V gene's germline CDR1 is SGHDT and CDR2 YYEEEE.

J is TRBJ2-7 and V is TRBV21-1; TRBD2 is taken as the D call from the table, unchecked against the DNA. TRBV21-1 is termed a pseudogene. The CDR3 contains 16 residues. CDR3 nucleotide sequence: TGTGCCAGCAGCAAACGGGAAGCGGGAGGGTTGCACGAGCAGTACTTC. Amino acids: CASSKREAGGLHEQYF.

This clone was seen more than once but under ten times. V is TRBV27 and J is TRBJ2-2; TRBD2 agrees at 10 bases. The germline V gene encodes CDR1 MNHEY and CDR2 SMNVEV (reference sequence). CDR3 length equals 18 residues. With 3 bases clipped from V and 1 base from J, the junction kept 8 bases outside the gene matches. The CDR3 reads CASSLAPSGGLNTGELFF. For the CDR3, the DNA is TGTGCCAGCAGTTTGGCCCCTAGCGGGGGTTTGAACACCGGGGAGCTGTTTTTT.

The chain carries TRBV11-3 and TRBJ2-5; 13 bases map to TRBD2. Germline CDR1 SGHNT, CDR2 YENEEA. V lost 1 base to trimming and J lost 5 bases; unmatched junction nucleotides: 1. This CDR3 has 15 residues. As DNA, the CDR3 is TGTGCCAGCAGCTTAGGACTAGCGGGAGGTGAGACCCAGTACTTC. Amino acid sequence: CASSLGLAGGETQYF.

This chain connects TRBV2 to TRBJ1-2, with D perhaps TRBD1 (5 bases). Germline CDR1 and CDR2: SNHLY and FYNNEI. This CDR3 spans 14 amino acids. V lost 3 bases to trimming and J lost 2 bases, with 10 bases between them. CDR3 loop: CASSEGQINYGYTF. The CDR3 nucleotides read TGTGCCAGCAGTGAGGGGCAGATAAACTATGGCTACACCTTC.

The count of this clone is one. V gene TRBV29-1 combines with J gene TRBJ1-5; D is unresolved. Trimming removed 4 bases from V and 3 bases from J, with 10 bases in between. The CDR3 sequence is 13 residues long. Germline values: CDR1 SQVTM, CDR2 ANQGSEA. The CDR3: CSVGSGSNQPQHF. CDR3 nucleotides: TGCAGCGTTGGCTCGGGTTCCAATCAGCCCCAGCATTTT. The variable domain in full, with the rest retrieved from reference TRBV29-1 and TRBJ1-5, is SAVISQKPSRDICQRGTSLTIQCQVDSQVTMMFWYRQQPGQSLTLIATANQGSEATYESGFVIDKFPISRPNLTFSTLTVSNMSPEDSSIYLCSVGSGSNQPQHFGDGTRLSIL.

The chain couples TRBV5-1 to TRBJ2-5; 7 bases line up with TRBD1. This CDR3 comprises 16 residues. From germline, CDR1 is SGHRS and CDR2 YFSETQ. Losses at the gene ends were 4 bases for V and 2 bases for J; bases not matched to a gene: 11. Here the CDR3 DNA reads TGCGCCAGCAGCCAGATTTACAGGGGTGGACAAGAGACCCAGTACTTC. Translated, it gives CASSQIYRGGQETQYF.

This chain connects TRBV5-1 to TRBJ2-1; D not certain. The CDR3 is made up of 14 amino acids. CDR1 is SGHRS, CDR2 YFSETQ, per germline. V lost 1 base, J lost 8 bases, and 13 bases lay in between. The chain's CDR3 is CASSLTSPGYEQFF. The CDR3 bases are TGCGCCAGCAGCTTGACGTCCCCTGGGTATGAGCAGTTCTTC. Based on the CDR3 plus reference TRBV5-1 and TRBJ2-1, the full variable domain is KAGVTQTPRYLIKTRGQQVTLSCSPISGHRSVSWYQQTPGQGLQFLFEYFSETQRNKGNFPGRFSGRQFSNSRSEMNVSTLELGDSALYLCASSLTSPGYEQFFGPGTRLTVL.

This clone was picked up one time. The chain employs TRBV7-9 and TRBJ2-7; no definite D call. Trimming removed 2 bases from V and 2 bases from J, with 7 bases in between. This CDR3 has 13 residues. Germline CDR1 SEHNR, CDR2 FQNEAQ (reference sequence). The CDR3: CASSLRATYEQYF. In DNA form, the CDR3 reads TGTGCCAGCAGCTTAAGGGCGACCTACGAGCAGTACTTC.

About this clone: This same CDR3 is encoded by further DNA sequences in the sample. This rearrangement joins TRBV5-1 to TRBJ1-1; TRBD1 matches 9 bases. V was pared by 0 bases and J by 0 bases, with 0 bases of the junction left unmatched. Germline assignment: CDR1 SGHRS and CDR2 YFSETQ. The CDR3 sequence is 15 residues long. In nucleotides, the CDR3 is TGCGCCAGCAGCTTGGGGGACAGGGTGAACACTGAAGCTTTCTTT. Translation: CASSLGDRVNTEAFF.

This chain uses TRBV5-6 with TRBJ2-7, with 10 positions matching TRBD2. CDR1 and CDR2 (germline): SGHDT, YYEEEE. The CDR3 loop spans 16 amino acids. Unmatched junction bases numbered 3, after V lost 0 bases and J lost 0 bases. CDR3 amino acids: CASSLGASGSSYEQYF. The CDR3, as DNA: TGTGCCAGCAGCTTGGGTGCTAGCGGGAGCTCCTACGAGCAGTACTTC.

The CDR3 coding sequence is TGCGCCAGCAGCTTGGAACCGCAAGCCTCCTACGAGCAGTACTTC. It encodes CASSLEPQASYEQYF. The V gene is TRBV5-1, the J gene TRBJ2-7; no firm D call. From germline, CDR1 is SGHRS and CDR2 YFSETQ. The CDR3 is made up of 15 amino acids. The V gene lost 0 bases and the J gene lost 0 bases, with 10 bases spanning the gap.

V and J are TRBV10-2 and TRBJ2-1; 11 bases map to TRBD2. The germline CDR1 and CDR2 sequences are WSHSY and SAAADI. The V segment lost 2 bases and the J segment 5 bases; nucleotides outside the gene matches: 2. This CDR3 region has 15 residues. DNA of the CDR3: TGCGCCAGCAGTGAGACTAGCGGGAGACACAATGAGCAGTTCTTC. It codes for CASSETSGRHNEQFF.

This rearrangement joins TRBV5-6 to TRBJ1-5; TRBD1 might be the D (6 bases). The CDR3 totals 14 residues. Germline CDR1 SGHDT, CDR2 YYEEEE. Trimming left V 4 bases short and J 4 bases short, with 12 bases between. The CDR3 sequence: CASSTGTRNQPQHF. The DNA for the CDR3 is TGTGCCAGCAGCACGGGGACAAGGAATCAGCCCCAGCATTTT.